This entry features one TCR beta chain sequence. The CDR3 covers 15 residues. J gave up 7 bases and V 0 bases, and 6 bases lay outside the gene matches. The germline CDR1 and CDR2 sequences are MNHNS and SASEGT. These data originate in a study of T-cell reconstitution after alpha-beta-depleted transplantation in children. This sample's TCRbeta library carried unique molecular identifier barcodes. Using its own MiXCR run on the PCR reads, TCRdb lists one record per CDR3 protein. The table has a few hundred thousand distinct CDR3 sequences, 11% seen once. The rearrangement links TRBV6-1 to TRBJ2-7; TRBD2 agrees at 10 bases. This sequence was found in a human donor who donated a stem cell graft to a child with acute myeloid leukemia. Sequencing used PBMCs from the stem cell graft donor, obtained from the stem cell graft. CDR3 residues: CASSEALAGAREQYF. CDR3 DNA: TGTGCCAGCAGTGAAGCGCTAGCGGGAGCGCGGGAGCAGTACTTC.